This T cell receptor (beta chain) came from a study of PD-1 blockade in classical Hodgkin lymphoma (dated by TCRdb to the early 2020s). Notes on the research overall: Nivolumab dosing was 3 mg/kg intravenously every 2 weeks, continuing until either disease progression or unacceptable toxicity. To define a peripheral blood immune signature of response to PD-1 blockade in classical Hodgkin lymphoma, the study combined TCR beta sequencing with CyTOF.

Trimming takes 3 bases from V and 1 base from J, and the germline ends sit 15 bases apart. The CDR3 starts with the cysteine, ends with the phenylalanine, and has 16 residues. Of the read, only the CDR3 DNA is kept; its 48 bases are in frame from base 1. From a lookup of the germline V gene (reference sequence), CDR1 and CDR2 are SEHNR and FQNEAQ. Broad study findings and their caveats: CD4+ but not CD8+ TCR diversity rose significantly by C4D1 (p=0.0027 vs p=0.16), most apparent in complete responders (p=0.02). Trial patients with a complete response had baseline diversity similar to that of newly diagnosed patients, while partial responders and progressors had significantly lower diversity. Baseline TCR diversity was reported as lower in newly diagnosed patients than in healthy donors, and lower still in relapsed/refractory patients. Diversity was lower in patients who began nivolumab less than 1 year after ASCT, so these patients were left out of later analyses to avoid confounding by immune reconstitution. The study was limited to a single clinical trial cohort, and causes of repertoire differences, possibly disease activity or prior therapy, remained undefined.

Per the publication, the time point label means: cycle 2 day 1 (C2D1) of nivolumab. Relapse after autologous stem cell transplantation had occurred in all trial patients, and cohorts A, B and C were distinguished by prior brentuximab vedotin exposure. A total of about 51 patients with relapsed/refractory classical Hodgkin lymphoma made up the trial cohort, and each patient's best overall response was complete response, partial response or progressive disease. Trial patients were treated with single-agent nivolumab in the multi-cohort phase II CheckMate 205 trial. Best overall response was determined by an independent review committee according to the 2007 International Working Group response criteria. Trial PBMCs were collected just before the start of nivolumab (C1D1) and during therapy at cycle 2 day 1 and cycle 4 day 1. Peripheral blood was collected in 8 mL Vacutainer Cell Preparation Tubes, from which PBMCs were isolated by centrifugation and then cryopreserved.

Concerning this clone: Its antigen is still unknown. It has no much larger one-base neighbor in the sample; base qualities were not kept.

The Qiagen DNeasy kit was used to extract genomic DNA from unsorted PBMCs and from the negatively selected CD4+ and CD8+ fractions. Amplification of TCR beta CDR3 regions was done by immunoSEQ multiplex PCR with primers that anneal to V and J segments. A synthetic immune receptor repertoire was used to minimize amplification bias, and any remaining bias was removed computationally after sequencing. The original methods were these. Repertoire diversity was quantified as the Shannon entropy index using custom Python scripts. Unsorted, CD4+ and CD8+ repertoires were analyzed separately, except for combined analyses in which CD4+ and CD8+ sequences were merged in silico. A clone counted as expanded when the clone's frequency after treatment rose at least 2-fold relative to C1D1, and clones undetected at baseline were given a pseudocount of 0.5. Clones with 0 or 1 copy at C1D1 were classified as singleton clones, and clones with 2 or more copies were classified as non-singleton clones. Clones expanded in unsorted samples were labelled as CD4+, CD8+ or unknown by matching protein sequences in sorted samples from the same patient. Wilcoxon tests on paired samples were used to test diversity changes from C1D1 to C4D1. The source is immuneACCESS, and TCRdb retained only in-frame sequences with V and J called. Part of the clones is not carried over; for the studies checked, unresolved V genes explain less than half of this, and the remainder is unexplained. That table furnishes V, J and clone size, whereas the DNA furnished D and trimming. A total of tens of thousands of clones appear in this sample, 88% of them only once. The ten most abundant clones make up under 6% of the sample.

This TCR came from a human donor with classical Hodgkin lymphoma. The sample in question was peripheral blood mononuclear cells (PBMCs), obtained before the second cycle of nivolumab. The chain is encoded by TRBV7-9 joined to TRBJ1-1; TRBD1 could be the D gene, as 5 bases match. This receptor carries the CDR3 CASSFGRVDSNTEAFF. In nucleotides, the sequence is TGTGCCAGCAGCTTCGGCAGGGTCGACTCGAACACTGAAGCTTTCTTT.